This record covers a single T cell receptor (beta chain). The antigen is not known. An end of the junction differs from the germline gene, which may be a read error. This sample is drawn from a study of cytomegalovirus exposure and HLA in healthy donors. Overall study results and limits: Common viral pathogens seemed, in a later analysis, to connect with several of the most significant clusters. TCR beta V- and J-gene trimming was later associated with a missense DCLRE1C variant. A later analysis showed that HLA-associated TCR beta chains had undergone more clonal expansion than equally common others. The study dropped some indistinguishable V segments, TRBV6-2 and TRBV6-3 among them.

The PCR was carried out with 60 Vbeta primers and 13 Jbeta primers. Some clones are missing from TCRdb's copy, which holds only in-frame ones; the method was immunoSEQ multiplex PCR. The sample data list 45,000 to 60,000 clones. Germline-derived CDR1 and CDR2 are LGHNA and YSLEER. The length of the CDR3 is 14 residues. The rearrangement links TRBV4-3 to TRBJ2-5; D gene unclear. This receptor was taken from a woman aged 35 to 49 in good health and CMV-seronegative. Sequencing was done on a sample of PBMCs. CDR3 nucleotides: TGCGCCAGCAGCCAAGGTCGTGCGCTAGAGAACCAGTACTTC. Protein sequence: CASSQGRALENQYF.